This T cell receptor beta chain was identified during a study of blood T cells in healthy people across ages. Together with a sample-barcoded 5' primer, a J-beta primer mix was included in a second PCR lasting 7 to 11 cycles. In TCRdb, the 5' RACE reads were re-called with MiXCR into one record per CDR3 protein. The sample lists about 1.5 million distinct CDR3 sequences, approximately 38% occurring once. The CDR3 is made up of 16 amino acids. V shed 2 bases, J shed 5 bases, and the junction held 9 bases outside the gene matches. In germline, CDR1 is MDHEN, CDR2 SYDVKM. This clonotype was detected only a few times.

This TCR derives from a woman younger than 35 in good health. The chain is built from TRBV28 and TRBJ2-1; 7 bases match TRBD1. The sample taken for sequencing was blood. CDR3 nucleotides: TGTGCCAGCAGTTTAGGCTCCGGGACAGAACACAATGAGCAGTTCTTC. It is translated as CASSLGSGTEHNEQFF.